A single sample gave rise to the 30 T cell receptor beta chains below, sequenced in a study of blood T cell repertoires in COVID-19. This table comes from immunoSEQ multiplex PCR, and its TCRdb copy is limited to in-frame clones, with some not included. The sample contains around 250,000 clones, about 91% of which appear only once. Sequencing was carried out using peripheral blood. These receptors all come from a woman aged 40 to 50 who had recovered from COVID-19.

This clone has just a few counts. V and J are TRBV7-2 and TRBJ1-5, with a possible D match to TRBD1 (5 bases). The V end lost 5 bases, the J end lost 0 bases, and 8 bases lay between the germline ends. Germline V gene sequence: CDR1 SGHTA, CDR2 FQGNSA. This CDR3 has 14 residues. The CDR3 is CASSRGGSNQPQHF. In nucleotides, the CDR3 is TGTGCCAGCAGCCGGGGGGGTAGCAATCAGCCCCAGCATTTT. Looking up the rest from reference TRBV7-2 and TRBJ1-5 gives the full variable domain: GAGVSQSPSNKVTEKGKDVELRCDPISGHTALYWYRQSLGQGLEFLIYFQGNSAPDKSGLPSDRFSAERTGGSVSTLTIQRTQQEDSAVYLCASSRGGSNQPQHFGDGTRLSIL.

For the CDR3, the DNA is TGTGCCATCAGGTCCGGGAGCGGAGAGACCCAGTACTTC. Translating it yields CAIRSGSGETQYF. V and J are TRBV10-3 and TRBJ2-5, with D possibly TRBD2 on 6 matching bases. V lost 6 bases and J lost 4, with 12 bases in between. The germline CDR1 and CDR2 sequences are ENHRY and SYGVKD. CDR3 length equals 13 residues.

The chain recombines TRBV9 with TRBJ1-1; TRBD1 agrees at 9 bases. The germline V gene has CDR1 SGDLS and CDR2 YYNGEE. J gave up 6 bases and V 3 bases, and 6 bases lay outside the gene matches. The CDR3 contains 14 residues. The CDR3, as DNA: TGTGCCAGCAGCGCACAGGGGGCTAGGGCTGAAGCTTTCTTT. Amino acid sequence: CASSAQGARAEAFF.

The rearrangement links TRBV7-7 to TRBJ1-1; 8 nucleotides line up with TRBD1. Germline CDR1 SSHAT, CDR2 FNYEAQ (reference sequence). This CDR3 spans 12 amino acids. V was clipped by 11 bases and J by 8 bases; unmatched bases: 10. As DNA, the CDR3 is TGTGCCGGGGGGCCACGGACAGGGGAAGCTTTCTTT. It translates to CAGGPRTGEAFF.

This clone was seen only once. V is TRBV4-3 and J is TRBJ2-5; 7 positions agree with TRBD2. J lost 5 bases, V lost 0 bases, and 12 bases had no gene match. CDR3 size: 17 residues. CDR1 is LGHNA, CDR2 YSLEER, per germline. The DNA for the CDR3 is TGCGCCAGCAGCCAAGATAGAGTCGGGGGGAGGGTGGAGACCCAGTACTTC. Protein: CASSQDRVGGRVETQYF.

The chain employs TRBV5-1 and TRBJ2-7; D may be TRBD1 (5 bases). Germline V gene data show CDR1 as SGHRS and CDR2 as YFSETQ. The V and J ends lost 0 bases and 6 bases respectively, with 13 bases between them. There are 14 residues in the CDR3. The CDR3 sequence: CASSLEGAGLEQYV. The CDR3 DNA reads TGCGCCAGCAGCTTGGAGGGTGCAGGGCTCGAGCAGTACGTC.

The chain joins TRBV19 to TRBJ1-4; a possible D gene is TRBD1 (6 bases). Germline V gives CDR1 LNHDA, CDR2 SQIVND (reference sequence). The CDR3 is 18 amino acids. The ends were cut back, 3 bases at V and 5 bases at J, with 22 bases in the middle. The CDR3, as DNA: TGTGCCAGTAGTATCGGGTGGGGCTCGAGGACAGCAAATGAAAAACTGTTTTTT. This translates into CASSIGWGSRTANEKLFF.

The V call is TRBV7-2, the J call TRBJ1-2, with TRBD1 matching 7 bases. The V gene's germline CDR1 is SGHTA and CDR2 FQGNSA. Trimming removed 0 bases from V and 3 bases from J; junction bases left unmatched: 1. This CDR3 is built from 14 residues. The CDR3 here is CASSLAGTDYGYTF. CDR3 bases: TGTGCCAGCAGCTTAGCGGGGACAGACTATGGCTACACCTTC.

V is TRBV28 and J is TRBJ2-7, with D possibly being TRBD2 (6 bases). The germline CDR1 and CDR2 sequences are MDHEN and SYDVKM. The V end lost 8 bases, the J end lost 3 bases, and 8 bases lay between the germline ends. CDR3 length: 11 residues. CDR3 sequence reads: CASGGNYEQYF. The CDR3 DNA reads TGTGCCAGCGGAGGGAACTACGAGCAGTACTTC.

This chain joins TRBV13 and TRBJ1-2; D perhaps matches TRBD1 (6 bases). The V gene's germline CDR1 is PRHDT and CDR2 FYEKMQ (reference sequence). The V end was cut by 6 bases, the J end by 1 base, with 15 bases between. This CDR3 is built from 15 residues. The CDR3 sequence: CASRPPGGGNYGYTF. CDR3 coding DNA: TGTGCCAGCAGGCCCCCGGGAGGGGGTAACTATGGCTACACCTTC.

The chain recombines TRBV28 with TRBJ2-7; D is perhaps TRBD1 (6 bases). V was clipped by 10 bases and J by 0 bases, with 13 bases between them. Germline CDR1 and CDR2: MDHEN and SYDVKM. The length of the CDR3 is 13 residues. The DNA for the CDR3 is TGTGCCACCTTGGACAGTAACTCCTACGAGCAGTACTTC. It specifies CATLDSNSYEQYF.

The chain links TRBV5-1 to TRBJ2-1, with 9 bases that match TRBD2. The V segment lost 2 bases and the J segment 6 bases; nucleotides outside the gene matches: 3. The CDR3 runs 14 residues. CDR1 SGHRS and CDR2 YFSETQ come from the germline V gene. CDR3 protein: CASSFRGGVNEQFF. The CDR3, as DNA: TGCGCCAGCAGCTTTCGCGGGGGGGTCAATGAGCAGTTCTTC.

J is TRBJ2-7 and V is TRBV5-1, with 7 bases that match TRBD2. V lost 4 bases to trimming and J lost 4 bases; unmatched junction nucleotides: 8. The germline gives CDR1 SGHRS, CDR2 YFSETQ. The CDR3 covers 14 residues. CDR3 bases: TGCGCCAGCAGCCCAGGGAGGGTAAGGTACGAGCAGTACTTC. Translated: CASSPGRVRYEQYF.

V is TRBV7-9 and J is TRBJ1-6; unclear D gene. The length of the CDR3 is 15 residues. Per germline, CDR1 SEHNR and CDR2 FQNEAQ (reference sequence). Trimming took off 3 bases at V and 9 bases at J, with 15 bases between the two ends. As DNA, the CDR3 is TGTGCCAGCAGCTTGGGCCATATAGGGAGTTCACCCCTCCACTTT. This codes for CASSLGHIGSSPLHF.

The J gene is TRBJ2-1, the V gene TRBV11-3; 9 bases align to TRBD1. Trimming cost V 5 bases and J 7 bases; bases outside gene matches: 6. The CDR3 is made up of 14 amino acids. Germline-derived CDR1 and CDR2 are SGHNT and YENEEA. CDR3 sequence reads: CASSRDRGENEQFF. The DNA for the CDR3 is TGTGCCAGCAGCCGAGACAGGGGGGAGAATGAGCAGTTCTTC.

The rearrangement uses TRBV7-9 and TRBJ2-7; 12 nucleotides line up with TRBD2. The germline V gene encodes CDR1 SEHNR and CDR2 FQNEAQ (reference sequence). The CDR3 runs to 16 residues. J gave up 7 bases and V 4 bases, and 11 bases lay outside the gene matches. CDR3: CASSSSGGAQFREQYF. The DNA of the CDR3 is TGTGCCAGCAGCTCTAGCGGGGGGGCCCAATTCCGTGAGCAGTACTTC.

V is TRBV11-2 and J is TRBJ1-6; the D is unclear. The germline gives CDR1 SGHAT, CDR2 FQNNGV. Trimming stripped 6 bases from V and 10 bases from J, with 22 bases between. This CDR3 comprises 16 residues. In DNA, the CDR3 is TGTGCCAGCAGGCAAGCGAGGGTCCCTTGGGAGTCACCCCTCCACTTT. This encodes CASRQARVPWESPLHF.

This clone was detected only a few times. V and J are TRBV6-2 or TRBV6-3 and TRBJ1-2; D is unclear. Trimming pared 2 bases from V and 0 bases from J, leaving 16 bases between. CDR1 MNHEY and CDR2 SVGEGT come from the germline V gene. CDR3 length: 17 residues. This chain's CDR3 is CASSYPPVESSNYGYTF. The CDR3 region has the DNA TGTGCCAGCAGTTACCCACCAGTGGAGTCTTCTAACTATGGCTACACCTTC.

J is TRBJ2-1 and V is TRBV11-2; 10 nucleotides align to TRBD2. Trimming at V came to 5 bases and at J to 3 bases, leaving 7 bases not matched to a gene. The CDR3 is 16 amino acids. In germline, CDR1 is SGHAT, CDR2 FQNNGV. The CDR3 region has the DNA TGTGCCAGCAGCGGGCAACTAGCGGGAAGCTACAATGAGCAGTTCTTC. Amino acid sequence: CASSGQLAGSYNEQFF.

The chain recombines TRBV7-9 with TRBJ2-3; D is ambiguous. Trimming pared 3 bases from V and 6 bases from J, leaving 13 bases between. Germline loops: CDR1 SEHNR, CDR2 FQNEAQ (reference sequence). The CDR3 covers 14 residues. This CDR3 is CASSFSMGQDTQYF. CDR3 DNA: TGTGCCAGCAGCTTTAGTATGGGCCAGGATACGCAGTATTTT.

The gene calls are TRBV13 and TRBJ2-6; D not certain. The CDR3 loop spans 18 amino acids. The germline V gene has CDR1 PRHDT and CDR2 FYEKMQ (reference sequence). Trimming removed 5 bases from V and 2 bases from J, with 19 bases in between. The CDR3 is CASSPNPAPQTGANVLTF. The DNA for the CDR3 is TGTGCCAGCAGCCCTAACCCCGCCCCCCAAACTGGGGCCAACGTCCTGACTTTC.

This clone was counted a few times. The V call is TRBV23-1, the J call TRBJ2-7, with 8 positions matching TRBD1. TRBV23-1 is treated as an ORF (open reading frame) with a function not yet certain. V gave up 0 bases and J gave up 3 bases; unmatched junction bases: 16. This CDR3 has 19 amino acids. The CDR3 DNA is TGCGCCAGCAGTCAATCGAGGGGTGCTCTGGGGACAGGCCTCTACGAGCAGTACGTC. Translation gives CASSQSRGALGTGLYEQYV.

This clone was counted a few times. The rearrangement joins TRBV28 to TRBJ2-1, with a tentative D call TRBD2 (6 bases). Trimming stripped 1 base from V and 0 bases from J, with 10 bases between. CDR3 length: 16 amino acids. Germline V gene data show CDR1 as MDHEN and CDR2 as SYDVKM. CDR3 sequence reads: CASSLFAGSSYNEQFF. The CDR3 coding sequence is TGTGCCAGCAGTTTATTCGCGGGGAGCTCCTACAATGAGCAGTTCTTC.

The CDR3 nucleotides read TGTGCCAGCAGCGCCACGGTGAACACTGAAGCTTTCTTT. Translating gives CASSATVNTEAFF. The chain couples TRBV7-9 to TRBJ1-1, with no clear D. In germline, CDR1 is SEHNR, CDR2 FQNEAQ (reference sequence). This CDR3 comprises 13 residues. V was cut by 5 bases and J by 0 bases, with 7 bases left in between.

This clone is a singleton in its sample. V and J are TRBV2 and TRBJ2-2; D is ambiguous. V was clipped by 2 bases and J by 6 bases, with 7 bases between them. Per the germline V gene, CDR1 is SNHLY and CDR2 is FYNNEI. This CDR3 is built from 13 residues. This CDR3 is CASSEMRPGELFF. The CDR3 bases are TGTGCCAGCAGTGAAATGAGGCCCGGGGAGCTGTTTTTT.

The V gene is TRBV7-2, the J gene TRBJ2-5; maybe TRBD2 (7 bases). Germline V CDR1 and CDR2: SGHTA, FQGNSA. Trimming stripped 1 base from V and 5 bases from J, with 20 bases between. The CDR3 spans 17 residues. The CDR3 protein is CASSLVRGAGTLETQYF. The CDR3 DNA reads as TGTGCCAGCAGCTTAGTCCGGGGGGCGGGGACCCTCGAGACCCAGTACTTC.

The chain carries TRBV6-1 and TRBJ1-3; 10 bases align to TRBD1. CDR3 size: 19 residues. V trimming: 2 bases; J trimming: 1 base; junction bases outside the gene matches: 11. Germline loops: CDR1 MNHNS, CDR2 SASEGT. DNA for the CDR3: TGTGCCAGCAGTGAATGGGACAGGGGTTTCGTGGGTTCTGGAAACACCATATATTTT. Translation gives CASSEWDRGFVGSGNTIYF.

The chain uses TRBV6-5 and TRBJ1-2; D is unclear. CDR3 length: 12 amino acids. V was shortened by 6 bases and J by 8 bases, with 13 bases between the two germline ends. Germline V gene sequence: CDR1 MNHEY, CDR2 SVGAGI. This chain's CDR3 is CASRLGLRGYTF. In DNA form, the CDR3 reads TGTGCCAGCAGGCTTGGACTTCGAGGCTACACCTTC.

This rearrangement joins TRBV7-2 to TRBJ1-5; 12 bases fit TRBD1. The CDR3 has 16 residues. The trim removed 3 bases at V and 6 bases at J, leaving 6 bases unmatched. The germline gives CDR1 SGHTA, CDR2 FQGNSA. CDR3 residues: CASSLSGTGGTQPQHF. The CDR3 bases are TGTGCCAGCAGCTTGTCCGGGACAGGGGGCACTCAGCCCCAGCATTTT.

This clone appeared a few times. The chain joins TRBV5-4 to TRBJ1-3; TRBD1 might be the D (5 bases). V lost 0 bases, J lost 8 bases, and 12 bases lay in between. CDR1 SGHNT and CDR2 YYREEE come from the germline V gene (reference sequence). The CDR3 is made up of 14 amino acids. CDR3 coding DNA: TGTGCCAGCAGCTTGGATCCCAGGGTAGACACCATATATTTT. Translated: CASSLDPRVDTIYF. The full variable domain, completed using reference TRBV5-4 and TRBJ1-3, is ETGVTQSPTHLIKTRGQQVTLRCSSQSGHNTVSWYQQALGQGPQFIFQYYREEENGRGNFPPRFSGLQFPNYSSELNVNALELDDSALYLCASSLDPRVDTIYFGEGSWLTVV.